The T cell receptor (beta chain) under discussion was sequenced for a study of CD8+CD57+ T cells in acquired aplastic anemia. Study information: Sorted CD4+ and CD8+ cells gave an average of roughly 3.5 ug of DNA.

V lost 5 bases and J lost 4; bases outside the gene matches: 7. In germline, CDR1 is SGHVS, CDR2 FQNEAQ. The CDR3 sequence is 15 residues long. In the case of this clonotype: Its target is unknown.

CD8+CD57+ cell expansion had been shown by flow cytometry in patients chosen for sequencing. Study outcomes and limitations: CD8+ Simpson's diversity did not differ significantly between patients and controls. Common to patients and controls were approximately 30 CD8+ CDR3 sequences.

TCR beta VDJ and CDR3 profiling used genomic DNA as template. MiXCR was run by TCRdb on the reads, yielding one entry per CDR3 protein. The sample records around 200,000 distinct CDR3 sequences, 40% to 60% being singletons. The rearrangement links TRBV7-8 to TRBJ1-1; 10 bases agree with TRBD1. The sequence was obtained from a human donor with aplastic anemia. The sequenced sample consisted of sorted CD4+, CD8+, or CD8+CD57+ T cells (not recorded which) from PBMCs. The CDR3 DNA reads TGTGCCAGCAGCCCCCGGACAGGGGGGGGCACTGAAGCTTTCTTT. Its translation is CASSPRTGGGTEAFF.